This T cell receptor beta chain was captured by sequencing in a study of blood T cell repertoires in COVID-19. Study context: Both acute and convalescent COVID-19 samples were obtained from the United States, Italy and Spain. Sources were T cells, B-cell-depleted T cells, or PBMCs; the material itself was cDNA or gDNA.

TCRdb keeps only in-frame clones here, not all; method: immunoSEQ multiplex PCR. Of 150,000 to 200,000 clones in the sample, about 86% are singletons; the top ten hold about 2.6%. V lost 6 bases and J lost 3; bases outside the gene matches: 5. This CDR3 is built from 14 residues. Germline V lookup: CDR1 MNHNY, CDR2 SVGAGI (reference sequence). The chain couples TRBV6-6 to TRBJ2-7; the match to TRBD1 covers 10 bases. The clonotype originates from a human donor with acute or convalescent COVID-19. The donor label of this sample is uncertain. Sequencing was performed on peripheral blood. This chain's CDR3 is CASSTDRGFYEQYF. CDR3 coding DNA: TGTGCCAGCAGCACGGACAGGGGGTTCTACGAGCAGTACTTC.